These 32 T cell receptor beta chains came from one sample sequenced in a study of cytomegalovirus exposure and HLA in healthy donors. Data came from immunoSEQ multiplex PCR; TCRdb stores just in-frame clones and leaves some out. The data contain 200,000 to 300,000 clones, around nine tenths of them singletons. The specimen sequenced was PBMCs. The receptors were gathered from a young man in good health and CMV-seronegative.

The chain is built from TRBV14 and TRBJ1-1; 7 nucleotides align to TRBD1. Per the germline V gene, CDR1 is SGHDN and CDR2 is FVKESK. The CDR3 runs 14 residues. V gave up 4 bases and J gave up 5 bases; unmatched junction bases: 7. CDR3 residues: CASSPGQRRTEAFF. CDR3 nucleotides: TGTGCCAGCAGCCCGGGACAGCGGAGGACTGAAGCTTTCTTT.

This chain links TRBV30 with TRBJ1-5; D possibly corresponds to TRBD1 (6 bases). V was pared by 0 bases and J by 6 bases, with 12 bases between. The CDR3 covers 14 residues. Per the germline V gene, CDR1 is GTSNPN and CDR2 is SVGIG (reference sequence). The CDR3 nucleotides read TGTGCCTGGAGTGTAGGGGGGGCAGGTCAGCCCCAGCATTTT. It codes for CAWSVGGAGQPQHF. Full variable domain (missing parts from reference TRBV30 and TRBJ1-5): SQTIHQWPATLVQPVGSPLSLECTVEGTSNPNLYWYRQAAGRGLQLLFYSVGIGQISSEVPQNLSASRPQDRQFILSSKKLLLSDSGFYLCAWSVGGAGQPQHFGDGTRLSIL.

The chain couples TRBV7-8 to TRBJ2-7; weak D call: TRBD2 (7 bases). Germline values: CDR1 SGHVS, CDR2 FQNEAQ. CDR3 size: 17 residues. V lost 6 bases and J 4 bases, leaving 25 bases between the germline ends. The DNA of the CDR3 is TGTGCCAGCAGGCCTAAGGGGGGGGGAAGTTCCCCTTACGAGCAGTACTTC. Translated: CASRPKGGGSSPYEQYF.

The chain carries TRBV5-4 and TRBJ2-6, with a possible D match to TRBD1 (6 bases). Germline CDR1 and CDR2: SGHNT and YYREEE (reference sequence). V lost 0 bases and J lost 3, with 7 bases in between. There are 15 residues in the CDR3. The CDR3 sequence is CASSLDRVGANVLTF. The DNA for the CDR3 is TGTGCCAGCAGCTTGGACAGGGTTGGGGCCAACGTCCTGACTTTC.

The chain uses TRBV18 and TRBJ1-1, with TRBD1 identical over 7 bases. Germline CDR1 reads KGHSH; CDR2 reads LQKENI. Trimming removed 8 bases from V and 3 bases from J; junction bases left unmatched: 12. This CDR3 has 15 amino acids. In nucleotides, the CDR3 is TGTGCCAGCACCCGACAGGGTCTCACCTACACTGAAGCTTTCTTT. Amino acid sequence: CASTRQGLTYTEAFF.

V is TRBV19 and J is TRBJ2-1; possible D gene TRBD2, 6 bases. The length of the CDR3 is 15 residues. Germline CDR1 and CDR2: LNHDA and SQIVND (reference sequence). Trimming removed 3 bases at V and 10 bases at J, with 19 bases between. The CDR3 DNA is TGTGCCAGTAGTATTCTAAGCGGAGGGTCTCAGGAGCAGTTCTTC. It is translated as CASSILSGGSQEQFF.

This clone was detected a few times. This chain joins TRBV7-2 and TRBJ2-7, with D possibly TRBD1 on 6 matching bases. Trimming removed 3 bases at V and 4 bases at J, with 10 bases between. Germline-derived CDR1 and CDR2 are SGHTA and FQGNSA. The CDR3 totals 13 residues. The CDR3 region is CASSLSRGYEQYF. CDR3 sequence (DNA): TGTGCCAGCAGCTTGAGTAGGGGGTACGAGCAGTACTTC. The whole variable domain, remainder taken from reference TRBV7-2 and TRBJ2-7, is GAGVSQSPSNKVTEKGKDVELRCDPISGHTALYWYRQSLGQGLEFLIYFQGNSAPDKSGLPSDRFSAERTGGSVSTLTIQRTQQEDSAVYLCASSLSRGYEQYFGPGTRLTVT.

This clone was seen only once. The chain recombines TRBV2 with TRBJ2-7, with D possibly being TRBD2 (5 bases). V lost 0 bases to trimming and J lost 4 bases, with 13 bases between them. The V gene's germline CDR1 is SNHLY and CDR2 FYNNEI. The CDR3 extends over 15 amino acids. The CDR3 bases are TGTGCCAGCAGTGAAGCGAAGGGCGGGTTGTACGAGCAGTACTTC. Translating it yields CASSEAKGGLYEQYF.

The chain has TRBV11-3 and TRBJ2-5, with 12 bases lining up with TRBD1. The CDR3 is made up of 16 amino acids. Germline loops: CDR1 SGHNT, CDR2 YENEEA. The V and J ends lost 8 bases and 5 bases, in that order; junction bases with no gene match: 12. The CDR3 region is CASSLRGTGGLETQYF. CDR3 nucleotide sequence: TGTGCCAGCTCCCTTCGGGGGACAGGGGGCCTCGAGACCCAGTACTTC.

This clone was seen only once. This chain uses TRBV6-4 with TRBJ2-1; 11 bases match TRBD1. Germline trimming cut 6 bases from V and 6 bases from J; bases unmatched to any gene: 4. CDR1 and CDR2 (germline): MRHNA, SNTAGT. The CDR3 is made up of 14 amino acids. CDR3 in amino acids: CASSAGQGGNEQFF. In nucleotides, the CDR3 is TGTGCCAGCAGCGCGGGACAGGGGGGCAATGAGCAGTTCTTC.

This rearrangement joins TRBV28 to TRBJ1-2, with TRBD1 identical over 8 bases. The trim removed 5 bases at V and 4 bases at J, leaving 6 bases unmatched. The CDR3 consists of 14 residues. Germline V gene data show CDR1 as MDHEN and CDR2 as SYDVKM. Written as DNA, the CDR3 is TGTGCCAGCAGTCCCAGGGGGCTTCTCTATGGCTACACCTTC. It is translated as CASSPRGLLYGYTF.

The V and J genes are TRBV5-1 and TRBJ2-5, with TRBD1 identical over 11 bases. Germline CDR1 reads SGHRS; CDR2 reads YFSETQ. Germline trimming cut 4 bases from V and 2 bases from J; bases unmatched to any gene: 7. The CDR3 runs to 16 residues. This CDR3 reads CASSPGQGASQETQYF. The CDR3 nucleotides read TGCGCCAGCAGCCCCGGACAGGGGGCGTCACAAGAGACCCAGTACTTC.

The V gene is TRBV7-9, the J gene TRBJ2-7; D might be TRBD1 (6 bases). The germline V and J ends were trimmed by 5 bases and 2 bases, with 10 bases remaining between them. The CDR3 has 13 amino acids. Germline V gene lookup returns CDR1 SEHNR and CDR2 FQNEAQ (reference sequence). In DNA form, the CDR3 reads TGTGCCAGCAGCCCGGACAGAACCTACGAGCAGTACTTC. Residues: CASSPDRTYEQYF.

V and J are TRBV6-4 and TRBJ2-3, with D tentatively TRBD2 (6 bases). CDR3 size: 15 residues. Germline CDR1 MRHNA, CDR2 SNTAGT. The V and J ends lost 4 bases and 0 bases respectively, with 11 bases between them. The CDR3 DNA reads as TGTGCCAGCAGTGCGGACTACCTTAGCACAGATACGCAGTATTTT. Translated, it gives CASSADYLSTDTQYF.

This clone has only a few counts. The V and J genes are TRBV7-2 and TRBJ1-6, with a possible D match to TRBD1 (5 bases). CDR3 length: 14 amino acids. Germline V gives CDR1 SGHTA, CDR2 FQGNSA. The V and J ends lost 0 bases and 10 bases respectively, with 10 bases between them. The CDR3 bases are TGTGCCAGCAGCTTAGCGCAGGGTCCCTCACCCCTCCACTTT. Translation: CASSLAQGPSPLHF.

The genes are TRBV6-5 and TRBJ1-1; a weak D match, TRBD1 (5 bases). The V end lost 2 bases, the J end lost 1 base, and 5 bases lay between the germline ends. Germline CDR1 MNHEY, CDR2 SVGAGI. This CDR3 has 13 amino acids. The CDR3 DNA reads as TGTGCCAGCAGTTACCAGGGGAACACTGAAGCTTTCTTT. Translating it yields CASSYQGNTEAFF.

The chain carries TRBV5-1 and TRBJ2-3; D possibly corresponds to TRBD2 (5 bases). The V end lost 2 bases, the J end lost 1 base, and 11 bases lay between the germline ends. The CDR3 is 15 amino acids. The germline V gene has CDR1 SGHRS and CDR2 YFSETQ. The CDR3 bases are TGCGCCAGCAGCTTCTACGGGGTAGGCACAGATACGCAGTATTTT. The encoded protein is CASSFYGVGTDTQYF.

The chain joins TRBV7-6 to TRBJ2-7; D is ambiguous. The V gene's germline CDR1 is SGHVS and CDR2 FNYEAQ. The germline V and J ends were trimmed by 3 bases and 7 bases, with 16 bases remaining between them. The CDR3 sequence is 14 residues long. In nucleotides, the CDR3 is TGTGCCAGCAGCTTTTATCCTGACTCGGGTGAGCAGTACTTC. Translation: CASSFYPDSGEQYF.

The V gene is TRBV5-6, the J gene TRBJ2-1, with a tentative D call TRBD2 (6 bases). CDR3 length: 17 residues. V gave up 0 bases and J gave up 0 bases, with 13 bases separating them. Germline values: CDR1 SGHDT, CDR2 YYEEEE. The CDR3, as DNA: TGTGCCAGCAGCTTGGGGCCGGGGGTCAACTCCTACAATGAGCAGTTCTTC. Translated, it gives CASSLGPGVNSYNEQFF. Full variable domain (remainder filled in from reference TRBV5-6 and TRBJ2-1): DAGVTQSPTHLIKTRGQQVTLRCSPKSGHDTVSWYQQALGQGPQFIFQYYEEEERQRGNFPDRFSGHQFPNYSSELNVNALLLGDSALYLCASSLGPGVNSYNEQFFGPGTRLTVL.

This chain uses TRBV27 with TRBJ2-7, with TRBD2 matching 7 bases. CDR1 is MNHEY and CDR2 is SMNVEV in the germline V gene (reference sequence). The CDR3 is 14 residues long. The V gene end was trimmed by 5 bases and the J gene end by 4 bases; junction bases not matched to a gene: 8. The CDR3 region is CASSPGGGLYEQYF. For the CDR3, the DNA is TGTGCCAGCAGTCCGGGGGGAGGACTTTACGAGCAGTACTTC.

The table lists this clone with many counts. The chain joins TRBV2 to TRBJ2-7; perhaps TRBD2 as D (5 bases). The V and J ends lost 6 bases and 5 bases respectively, with 11 bases between them. The germline V gene encodes CDR1 SNHLY and CDR2 FYNNEI. This CDR3 is 12 amino acids long. The CDR3 loop reads CASRGAKNEQYF. The CDR3 bases are TGTGCCAGCAGGGGAGCCAAGAACGAGCAGTACTTC. Combining the CDR3 with reference TRBV2 and TRBJ2-7 gives the whole variable domain EPEVTQTPSHQVTQMGQEVILRCVPISNHLYFYWYRQILGQKVEFLVSFYNNEISEKSEIFDDQFSVERPDGSNFTLKIRSTKLEDSAMYFCASRGAKNEQYFGPGTRLTVT.

A single count supports this clone. This chain uses TRBV28 with TRBJ2-5; possible D gene TRBD1, 5 bases. The germline V gene encodes CDR1 MDHEN and CDR2 SYDVKM. This CDR3 region has 14 residues. V lost 5 bases and J 1 base, leaving 11 bases between the germline ends. The CDR3 protein is CASSLQDPQETQYF. The CDR3 DNA reads as TGTGCCAGCAGTCTACAGGACCCCCAAGAGACCCAGTACTTC. Combining the CDR3 with reference TRBV28 and TRBJ2-5 gives the whole variable domain DVKVTQSSRYLVKRTGEKVFLECVQDMDHENMFWYRQDPGLGLRLIYFSYDVKMKEKGDIPEGYSVSREKKERFSLILESASTNQTSMYLCASSLQDPQETQYFGPGTRLLVL.

The chain has TRBV28 and TRBJ2-7, with D possibly matching TRBD2 (7 bases). Per the germline V gene, CDR1 is MDHEN and CDR2 is SYDVKM. The CDR3 totals 13 residues. The germline V and J ends were trimmed by 7 bases and 6 bases, with 16 bases remaining between them. The CDR3 reads CASINQGRGEQYF. The CDR3 DNA follows: TGTGCCAGCATCAATCAGGGGAGGGGCGAGCAGTACTTC.

This rearrangement joins TRBV28 to TRBJ1-5; maybe TRBD1 (5 bases). The V and J ends lost 4 bases and 4 bases respectively, with 20 bases between them. Germline V gene data show CDR1 as MDHEN and CDR2 as SYDVKM. The CDR3 runs 17 residues. The chain's CDR3 is CASSYVSGGVGNQPQHF. DNA for the CDR3: TGTGCCAGCAGTTACGTCTCGGGGGGTGTTGGGAATCAGCCCCAGCATTTT. Variable domain in full (rest from reference TRBV28 and TRBJ1-5): DVKVTQSSRYLVKRTGEKVFLECVQDMDHENMFWYRQDPGLGLRLIYFSYDVKMKEKGDIPEGYSVSREKKERFSLILESASTNQTSMYLCASSYVSGGVGNQPQHFGDGTRLSIL.

The chain employs TRBV28 and TRBJ1-4; D not certain. The CDR3 is 15 amino acids. The ends were cut back, 8 bases at V and 8 bases at J, with 21 bases in the middle. The germline gives CDR1 MDHEN, CDR2 SYDVKM. CDR3 loop: CASSSLELLAEKLFF. The CDR3 DNA follows: TGTGCCAGCTCCTCTCTCGAGCTCCTCGCGGAAAAACTGTTTTTT.

V is TRBV28 and J is TRBJ2-3; TRBD1 matches 7 bases. The CDR3 runs 18 residues. V was clipped by 3 bases and J by 5 bases; unmatched bases: 17. CDR1 MDHEN and CDR2 SYDVKM come from the germline V gene. CDR3 bases: TGTGCCAGCAGTTTTCAGGCAGGGGGTAGAGTTTATGGAGATACGCAGTATTTT. Amino acid sequence: CASSFQAGGRVYGDTQYF.

V gene TRBV5-1 combines with J gene TRBJ2-1; TRBD2 might be the D (5 bases). The CDR3 is 14 residues long. Between the trimmed V and J ends, which lost 4 bases and 10 bases, there was a span of 18 bases. Germline V gives CDR1 SGHRS, CDR2 YFSETQ. In DNA, the CDR3 is TGCGCCAGCAGCCCCACCCTCGGCCCGGGAGAGCAGTTCTTC. Translating gives CASSPTLGPGEQFF.

This chain links TRBV28 with TRBJ2-7, with a tentative D call TRBD1 (5 bases). V was pared by 2 bases and J by 2 bases, with 10 bases between. CDR1 MDHEN and CDR2 SYDVKM come from the germline V gene. This CDR3 spans 14 amino acids. The CDR3: CASSLQGGAYEQYF. Here the CDR3 DNA reads TGTGCCAGCAGTTTACAGGGTGGCGCCTACGAGCAGTACTTC.

CDR3 amino acids: CASSLFARYEQYF. The CDR3 DNA reads as TGTGCCAGCAGTTTATTTGCGCGCTACGAGCAGTACTTC. The chain joins TRBV28 to TRBJ2-7; D remains ambiguous. This CDR3 contains 13 residues. Germline lookup yields CDR1 MDHEN and CDR2 SYDVKM. V was pared by 1 base and J by 3 bases, with 7 bases between.

The chain joins TRBV4-2 to TRBJ1-5; 7 bases are a match to TRBD1. This CDR3 is 17 amino acids long. The V gene's germline CDR1 is LGHNA and CDR2 YNFKEQ. With 0 bases clipped from V and 4 bases from J, the junction kept 9 bases outside the gene matches. The CDR3 DNA reads TGTGCCAGCAGCCAAGATCGGGACAGTCCCTTAAATCAGCCCCAGCATTTT. It codes for CASSQDRDSPLNQPQHF.

V is TRBV6-4 and J is TRBJ2-2, with D possibly matching TRBD2 (6 bases). V lost 8 bases, J lost 8 bases, and 18 bases lay in between. Germline V CDR1 and CDR2: MRHNA, SNTAGT. This CDR3 has 14 residues. CDR3 bases: TGTGCCAGCGAGCGGACACCAGGGAGGGGGGAGCTGTTTTTT. Its protein product is CASERTPGRGELFF.

The V and J genes are TRBV2 and TRBJ2-7, with no clear D. Trimming shortened V by 0 bases and J by 0 bases, and 15 bases separated the two germline ends. The CDR3 extends over 17 amino acids. The germline V gene has CDR1 SNHLY and CDR2 FYNNEI. The CDR3 region has the DNA TGTGCCAGCAGTGAAGCATACCTTGGCCCAAGCTCCTACGAGCAGTACTTC. Encoded protein: CASSEAYLGPSSYEQYF.